Each of the 9 T cell receptor beta chains below was sequenced from the same sample in a study of patients and donors after allogeneic stem cell transplantation. TCRdb analysed the RT-PCR reads with MiXCR anew, one entry per CDR3 protein. The sample has roughly 200,000 distinct CDR3 sequences, approximately 41% seen once. The sequenced material came from blood, either unsorted or a sorted T cell fraction (not recorded which). These receptor sequences come from a human donor who was either an allogeneic HSCT recipient or a stem cell or donor lymphocyte infusion donor (not recorded which). It is not recorded whose cells these are; they may come from a transplant donor.

With respect to this clonotype: Since the CDR3 does not end with the conserved phenylalanine or tryptophan, this likely comes from a read error. The chain uses TRBV27 and TRBJ2-3; the D gene is possibly TRBD1 (6 bases). The CDR3 has 15 residues. Germline values: CDR1 MNHEY, CDR2 SMNVEV (reference sequence). V was pared by 2 bases and J by 2 bases, with 11 bases between. CDR3 bases: TGTGCCAGCAGTTTAGGGGGCAGGCCCACAGATACGCAGTATTTG. It yields the protein CASSLGGRPTDTQYL.

This clonotype was found many times. Written as DNA, the CDR3 is TGTGCCAGCAGAGGGATGAACACTGAAGCTTTCTTT. Its protein product is CASRGMNTEAFF. The gene calls are TRBV7-9 and TRBJ1-1; D is ambiguous. The germline V gene encodes CDR1 SEHNR and CDR2 FQNEAQ (reference sequence). V gave up 6 bases and J gave up 0 bases, with 5 bases separating them. This CDR3 has 12 residues.

This chain links TRBV12-3 or TRBV12-4 with TRBJ2-6; the D gene is possibly TRBD2 (5 bases). The germline V and J ends were trimmed by 4 bases and 1 base, with 5 bases remaining between them. The CDR3 is 14 amino acids. Here the CDR3 reads CASSSGSGANVLTF. The DNA of the CDR3 is TGTGCCAGCAGTTCGGGGTCTGGGGCCAACGTCCTGACTTTC.

This chain connects TRBV6-1 to TRBJ2-1; no clear D. This CDR3 spans 14 amino acids. The V end was cut by 9 bases, the J end by 0 bases, with 12 bases between. CDR1 and CDR2 from the germline V gene are MNHNS and SASEGT. DNA of the CDR3: TGTGCCAGTACACTCCTTAGCTCCTACAATGAGCAGTTCTTC. Translated, it gives CASTLLSSYNEQFF.

The rearrangement links TRBV7-9 to TRBJ1-1; a weak D match, TRBD1 (5 bases). The V gene lost 5 bases and the J gene lost 0 bases, with 13 bases spanning the gap. CDR3 size: 15 residues. CDR1 and CDR2 from the germline V gene are SEHNR and FQNEAQ (reference sequence). In DNA, the CDR3 is TGTGCCAGCAGCCCCCCGGGGGGATTGAACACTGAAGCTTTCTTT. Its protein product is CASSPPGGLNTEAFF.

As to this clonotype: Likely a read error: the CDR3 ends without its conserved phenylalanine or tryptophan. In DNA, the CDR3 is TGCGCCAGCAGCTTGGGGCTGAACACTGAAGCTTTCTTA. Residues: CASSLGLNTEAFL. The chain is built from TRBV5-1 and TRBJ1-1; D is unclear. V was pared by 0 bases and J by 0 bases, with 3 bases between. CDR1 and CDR2 (germline): SGHRS, YFSETQ. CDR3 size: 13 residues.

CDR3 loop: CASSYSRTVYGYTF. The DNA of the CDR3 is TGTGCCAGCAGTTATTCTCGGACAGTCTATGGCTACACCTTC. This sequence joins TRBV6-5 and TRBJ1-2, with D possibly matching TRBD1 (6 bases). The germline V gene has CDR1 MNHEY and CDR2 SVGAGI. The CDR3 extends over 14 amino acids. Trimming left V 3 bases short and J 4 bases short, with 12 bases between.

This clonotype has more than one count but fewer than ten. The chain's CDR3 is CASSDDVSNQPQHF. For the CDR3, the DNA is TGTGCCAGCAGCGATGACGTTAGCAATCAGCCCCAGCATTTT. This chain joins TRBV3-1 and TRBJ1-5; D not certain. Germline V gene sequence: CDR1 LGHDT, CDR2 YNNKEL (reference sequence). This CDR3 has 14 residues. V was pared by 5 bases and J by 0 bases, with 8 bases between.

This clonotype occurred many times. Germline is not matched at one junction end, which may reflect a read error. The rearrangement links TRBV5-1 to TRBJ2-2; D unclear. CDR1 SGHRS and CDR2 YFSETQ come from the germline V gene. The CDR3 is 15 amino acids. Written as DNA, the CDR3 is TGCGCCAGCAGTTTGGCGACACTTCCCACCGGGGAGCTGTTTTTT. Translating gives CASSLATLPTGELFF. The complete variable domain, with remaining parts taken from reference TRBV5-1 and TRBJ2-2, reads KAGVTQTPRYLIKTRGQQVTLSCSPISGHRSVSWYQQTPGQGLQFLFEYFSETQRNKGNFPGRFSGRQFSNSRSEMNVSTLELGDSALYLCASSLATLPTGELFFGEGSRLTVL.